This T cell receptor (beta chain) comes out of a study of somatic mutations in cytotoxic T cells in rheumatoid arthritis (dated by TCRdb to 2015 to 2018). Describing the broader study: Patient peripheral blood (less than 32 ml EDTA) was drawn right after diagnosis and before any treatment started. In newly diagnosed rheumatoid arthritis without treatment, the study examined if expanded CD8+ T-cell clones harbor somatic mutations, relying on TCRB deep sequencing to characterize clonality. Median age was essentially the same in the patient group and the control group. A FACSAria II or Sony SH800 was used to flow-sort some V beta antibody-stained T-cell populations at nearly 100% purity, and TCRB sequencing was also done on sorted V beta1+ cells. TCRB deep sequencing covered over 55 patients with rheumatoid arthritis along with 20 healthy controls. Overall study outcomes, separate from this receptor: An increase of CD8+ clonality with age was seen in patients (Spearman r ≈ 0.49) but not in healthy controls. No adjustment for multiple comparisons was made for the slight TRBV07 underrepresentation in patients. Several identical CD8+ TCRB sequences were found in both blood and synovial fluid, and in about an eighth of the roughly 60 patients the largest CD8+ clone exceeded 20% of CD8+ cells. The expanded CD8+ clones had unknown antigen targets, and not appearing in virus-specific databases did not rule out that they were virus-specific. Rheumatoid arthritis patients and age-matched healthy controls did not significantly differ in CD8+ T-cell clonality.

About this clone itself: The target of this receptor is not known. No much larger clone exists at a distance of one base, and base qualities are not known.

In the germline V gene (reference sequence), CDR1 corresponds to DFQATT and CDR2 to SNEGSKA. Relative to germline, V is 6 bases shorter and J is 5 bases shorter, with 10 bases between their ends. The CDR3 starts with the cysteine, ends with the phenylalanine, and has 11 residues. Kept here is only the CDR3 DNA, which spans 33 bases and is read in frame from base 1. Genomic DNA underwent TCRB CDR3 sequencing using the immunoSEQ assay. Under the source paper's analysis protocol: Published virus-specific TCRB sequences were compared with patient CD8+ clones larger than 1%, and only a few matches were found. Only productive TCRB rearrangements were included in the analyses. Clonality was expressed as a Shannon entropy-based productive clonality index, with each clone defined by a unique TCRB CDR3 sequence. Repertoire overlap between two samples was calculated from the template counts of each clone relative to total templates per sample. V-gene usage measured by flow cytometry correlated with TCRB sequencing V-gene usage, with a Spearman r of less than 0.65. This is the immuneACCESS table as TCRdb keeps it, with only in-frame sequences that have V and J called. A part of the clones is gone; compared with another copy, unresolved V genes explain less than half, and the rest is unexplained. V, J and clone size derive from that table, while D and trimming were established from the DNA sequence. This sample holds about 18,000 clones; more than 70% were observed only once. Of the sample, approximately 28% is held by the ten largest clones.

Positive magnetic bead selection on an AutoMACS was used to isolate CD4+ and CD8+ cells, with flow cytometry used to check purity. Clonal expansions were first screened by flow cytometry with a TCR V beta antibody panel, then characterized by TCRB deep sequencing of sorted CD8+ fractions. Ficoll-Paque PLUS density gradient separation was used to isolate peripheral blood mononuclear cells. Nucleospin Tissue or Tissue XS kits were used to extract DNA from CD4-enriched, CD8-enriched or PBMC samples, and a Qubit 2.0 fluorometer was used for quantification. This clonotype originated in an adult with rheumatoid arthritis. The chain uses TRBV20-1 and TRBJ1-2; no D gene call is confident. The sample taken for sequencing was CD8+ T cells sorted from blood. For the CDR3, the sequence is CSAGLPYGYTF. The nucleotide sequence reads TGCAGTGCCGGGTTACCTTATGGCTACACCTTC.